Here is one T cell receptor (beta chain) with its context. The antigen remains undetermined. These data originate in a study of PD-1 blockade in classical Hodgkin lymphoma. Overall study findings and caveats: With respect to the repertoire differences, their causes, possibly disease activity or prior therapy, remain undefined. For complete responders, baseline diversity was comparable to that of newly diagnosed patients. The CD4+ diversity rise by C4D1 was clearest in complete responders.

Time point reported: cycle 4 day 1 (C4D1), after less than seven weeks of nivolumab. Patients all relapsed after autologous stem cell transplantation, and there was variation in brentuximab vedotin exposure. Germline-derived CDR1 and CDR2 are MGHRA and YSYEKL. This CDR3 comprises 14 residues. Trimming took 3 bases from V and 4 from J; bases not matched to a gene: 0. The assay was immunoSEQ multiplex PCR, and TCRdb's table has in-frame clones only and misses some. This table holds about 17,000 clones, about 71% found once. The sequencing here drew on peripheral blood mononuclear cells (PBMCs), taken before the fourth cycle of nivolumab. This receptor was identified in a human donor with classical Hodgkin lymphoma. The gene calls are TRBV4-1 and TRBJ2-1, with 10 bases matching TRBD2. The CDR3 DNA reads TGCGCCAGCAGCCAGACTAGCGGGTACAATGAGCAGTTCTTC. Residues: CASSQTSGYNEQFF.